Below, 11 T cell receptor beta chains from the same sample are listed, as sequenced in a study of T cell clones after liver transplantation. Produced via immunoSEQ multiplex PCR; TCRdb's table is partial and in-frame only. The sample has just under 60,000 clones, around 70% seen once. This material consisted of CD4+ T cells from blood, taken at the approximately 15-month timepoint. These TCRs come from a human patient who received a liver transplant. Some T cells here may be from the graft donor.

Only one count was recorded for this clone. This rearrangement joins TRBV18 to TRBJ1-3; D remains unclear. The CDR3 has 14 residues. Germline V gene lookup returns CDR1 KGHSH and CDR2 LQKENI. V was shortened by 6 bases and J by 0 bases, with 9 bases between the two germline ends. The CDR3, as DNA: TGTGCCAGCTCGCGGGAGTTCTCTGGAAACACCATATATTTT. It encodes CASSREFSGNTIYF.

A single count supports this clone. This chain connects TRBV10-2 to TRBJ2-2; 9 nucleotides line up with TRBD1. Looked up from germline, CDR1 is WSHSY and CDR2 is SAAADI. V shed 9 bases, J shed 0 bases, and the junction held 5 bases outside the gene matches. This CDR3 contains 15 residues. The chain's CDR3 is CARTHRGPNTGELFF. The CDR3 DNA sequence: TGCGCCAGAACACACAGGGGGCCGAACACCGGGGAGCTGTTTTTT.

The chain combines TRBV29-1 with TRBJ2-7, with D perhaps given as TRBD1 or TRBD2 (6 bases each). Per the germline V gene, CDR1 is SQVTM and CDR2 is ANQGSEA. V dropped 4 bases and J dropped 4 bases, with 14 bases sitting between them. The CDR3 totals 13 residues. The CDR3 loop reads CSVAPGAGYEQYF. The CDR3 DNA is TGCAGCGTTGCACCGGGGGCAGGGTACGAGCAGTACTTC.

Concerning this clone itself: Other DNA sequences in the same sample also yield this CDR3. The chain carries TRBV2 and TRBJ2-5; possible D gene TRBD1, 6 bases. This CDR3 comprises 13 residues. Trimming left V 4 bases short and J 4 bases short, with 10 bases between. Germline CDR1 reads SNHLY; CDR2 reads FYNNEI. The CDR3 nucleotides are TGTGCCAGCAGTGGTCGCAGGGGAGAGACCCAGTACTTC. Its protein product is CASSGRRGETQYF.

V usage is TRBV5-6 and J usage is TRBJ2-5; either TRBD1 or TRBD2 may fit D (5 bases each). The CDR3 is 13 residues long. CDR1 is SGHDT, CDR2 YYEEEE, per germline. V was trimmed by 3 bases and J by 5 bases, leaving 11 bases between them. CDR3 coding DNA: TGTGCCAGCAGCTGGGGCGAGGGGGAGACCCAGTACTTC. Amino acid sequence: CASSWGEGETQYF.

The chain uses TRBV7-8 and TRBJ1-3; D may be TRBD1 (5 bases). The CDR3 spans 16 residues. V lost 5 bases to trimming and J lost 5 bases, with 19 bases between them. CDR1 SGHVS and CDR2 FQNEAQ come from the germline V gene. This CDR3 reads CASSTRVGEVRNTIYF. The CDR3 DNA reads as TGTGCCAGCAGCACTAGGGTAGGGGAAGTTAGAAACACCATATATTTT.

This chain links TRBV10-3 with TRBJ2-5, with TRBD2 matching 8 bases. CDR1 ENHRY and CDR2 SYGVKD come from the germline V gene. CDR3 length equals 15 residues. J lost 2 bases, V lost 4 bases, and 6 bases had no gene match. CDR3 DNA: TGTGCCATCAGTGGATATACTAGCGGTCAAGAGACCCAGTACTTC. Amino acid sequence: CAISGYTSGQETQYF.

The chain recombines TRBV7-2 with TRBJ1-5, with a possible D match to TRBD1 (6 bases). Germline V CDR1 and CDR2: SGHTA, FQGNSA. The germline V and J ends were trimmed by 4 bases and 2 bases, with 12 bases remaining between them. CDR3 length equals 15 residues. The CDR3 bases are TGTGCCAGCAGCTCCGTCGCAGGGGGCAATCAGCCCCAGCATTTT. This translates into CASSSVAGGNQPQHF. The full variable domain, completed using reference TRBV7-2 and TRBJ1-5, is GAGVSQSPSNKVTEKGKDVELRCDPISGHTALYWYRQSLGQGLEFLIYFQGNSAPDKSGLPSDRFSAERTGGSVSTLTIQRTQQEDSAVYLCASSSVAGGNQPQHFGDGTRLSIL.

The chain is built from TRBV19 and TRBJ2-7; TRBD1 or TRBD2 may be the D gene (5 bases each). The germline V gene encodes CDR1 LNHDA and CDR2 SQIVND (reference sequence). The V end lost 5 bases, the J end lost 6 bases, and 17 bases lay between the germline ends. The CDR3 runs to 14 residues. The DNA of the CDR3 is TGTGCCAGTAGTCAAGCCCTTGTGGGGGTCGAGCAGTACTTC. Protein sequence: CASSQALVGVEQYF.

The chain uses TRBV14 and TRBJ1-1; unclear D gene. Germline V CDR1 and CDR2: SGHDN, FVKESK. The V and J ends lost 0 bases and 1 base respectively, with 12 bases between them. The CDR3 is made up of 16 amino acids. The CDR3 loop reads CASSQDRVGQNTEAFF. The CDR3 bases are TGTGCCAGCAGCCAAGATAGGGTCGGGCAGAACACTGAAGCTTTCTTT.

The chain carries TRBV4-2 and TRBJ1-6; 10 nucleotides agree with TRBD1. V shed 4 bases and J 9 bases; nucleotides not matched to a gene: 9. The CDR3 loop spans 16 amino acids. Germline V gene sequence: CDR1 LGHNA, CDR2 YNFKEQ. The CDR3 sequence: CASSLRLGQGTSPLHF. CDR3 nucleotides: TGTGCCAGCAGCCTACGATTGGGACAGGGGACTTCACCCCTCCACTTT.